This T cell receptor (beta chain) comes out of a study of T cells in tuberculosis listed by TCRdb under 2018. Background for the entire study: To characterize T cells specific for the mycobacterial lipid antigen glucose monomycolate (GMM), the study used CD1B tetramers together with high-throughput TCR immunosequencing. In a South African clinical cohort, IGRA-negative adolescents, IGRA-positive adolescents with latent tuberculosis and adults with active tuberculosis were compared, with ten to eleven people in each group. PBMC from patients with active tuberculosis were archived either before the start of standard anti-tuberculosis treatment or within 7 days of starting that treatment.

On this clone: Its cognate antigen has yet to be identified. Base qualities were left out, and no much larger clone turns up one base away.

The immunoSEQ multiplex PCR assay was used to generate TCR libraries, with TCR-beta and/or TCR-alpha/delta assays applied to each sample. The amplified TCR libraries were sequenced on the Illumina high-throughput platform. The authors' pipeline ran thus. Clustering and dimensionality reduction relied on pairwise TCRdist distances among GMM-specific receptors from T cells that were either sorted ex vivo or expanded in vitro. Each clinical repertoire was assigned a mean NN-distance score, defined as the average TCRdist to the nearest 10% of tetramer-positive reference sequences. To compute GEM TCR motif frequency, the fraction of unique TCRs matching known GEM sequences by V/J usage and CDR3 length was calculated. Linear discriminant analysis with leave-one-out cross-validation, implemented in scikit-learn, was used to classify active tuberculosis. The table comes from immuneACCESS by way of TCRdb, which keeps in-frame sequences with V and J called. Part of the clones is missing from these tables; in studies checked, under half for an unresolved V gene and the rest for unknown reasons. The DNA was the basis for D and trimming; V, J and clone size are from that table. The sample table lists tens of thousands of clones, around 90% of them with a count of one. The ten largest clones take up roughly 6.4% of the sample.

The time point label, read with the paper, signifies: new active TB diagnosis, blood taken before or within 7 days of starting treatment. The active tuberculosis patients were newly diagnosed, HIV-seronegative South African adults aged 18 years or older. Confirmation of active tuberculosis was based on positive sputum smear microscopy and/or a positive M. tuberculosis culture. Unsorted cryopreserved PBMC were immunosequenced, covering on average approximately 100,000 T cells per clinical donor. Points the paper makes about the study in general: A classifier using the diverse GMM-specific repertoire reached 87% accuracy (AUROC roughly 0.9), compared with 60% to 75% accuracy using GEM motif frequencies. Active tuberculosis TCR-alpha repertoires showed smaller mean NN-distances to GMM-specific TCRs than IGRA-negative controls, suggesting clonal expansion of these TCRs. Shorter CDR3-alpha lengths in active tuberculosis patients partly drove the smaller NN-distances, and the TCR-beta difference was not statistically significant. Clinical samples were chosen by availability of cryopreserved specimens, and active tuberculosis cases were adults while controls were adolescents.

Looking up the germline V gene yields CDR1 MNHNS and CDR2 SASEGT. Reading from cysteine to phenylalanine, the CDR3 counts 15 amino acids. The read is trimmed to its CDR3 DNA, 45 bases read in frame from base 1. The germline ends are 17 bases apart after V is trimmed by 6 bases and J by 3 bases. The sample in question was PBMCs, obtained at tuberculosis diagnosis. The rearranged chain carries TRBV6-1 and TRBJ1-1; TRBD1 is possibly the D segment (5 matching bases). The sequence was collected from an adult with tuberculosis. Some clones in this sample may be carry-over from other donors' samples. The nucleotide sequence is TGTGCCAGCAGAAGCCCTGCGGGGGTCGACACTGAAGCTTTCTTT. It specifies CASRSPAGVDTEAFF.